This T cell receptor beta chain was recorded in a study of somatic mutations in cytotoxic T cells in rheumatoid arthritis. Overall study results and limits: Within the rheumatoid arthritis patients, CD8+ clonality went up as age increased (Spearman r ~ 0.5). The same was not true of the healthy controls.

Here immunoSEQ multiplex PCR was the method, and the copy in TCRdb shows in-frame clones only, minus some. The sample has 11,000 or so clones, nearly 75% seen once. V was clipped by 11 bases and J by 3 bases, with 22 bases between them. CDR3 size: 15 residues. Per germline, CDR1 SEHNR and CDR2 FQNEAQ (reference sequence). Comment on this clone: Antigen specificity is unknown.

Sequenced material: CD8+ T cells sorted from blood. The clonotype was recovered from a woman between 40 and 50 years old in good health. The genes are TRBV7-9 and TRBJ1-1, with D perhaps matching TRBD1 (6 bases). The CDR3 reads CAQEELARGHTEAFF. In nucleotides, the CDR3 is TGTGCCCAGGAGGAGTTGGCCAGGGGACACACTGAAGCTTTCTTT.